This T cell receptor (beta chain) was found in a study of PD-L1 blockade in urothelial cancer. On the study more broadly: From about 2014, patients received atezolizumab, given as 1,200 mg intravenously every 3 weeks.

V lost 5 bases, J lost 6 bases, and 22 bases stayed unmatched. The CDR3 length is 20 residues. Looked up from germline, CDR1 is GTSNPN and CDR2 is SVGIG (reference sequence). Sequencing was performed with immunoSEQ multiplex PCR; in TCRdb, only in-frame clones are kept and a portion is missing. Of just over 50,000 clones in the sample, around 72% were seen once. As to time point: pretreatment peripheral blood. Patients presented with locally advanced or metastatic urothelial carcinoma. The source is a man between 65 and 80 years old with urothelial cancer. V and J are TRBV30 and TRBJ2-7; TRBD2 matches 16 bases. Sequenced here: PBMCs, sampled around atezolizumab (anti-PD-L1) treatment. CDR3 region: CAWGGQPGLAGGGSLREQYF. For the CDR3, the DNA is TGTGCCTGGGGCGGCCAACCGGGACTAGCGGGAGGGGGTTCTTTGCGCGAGCAGTACTTC.